The next 18 T cell receptor beta chains were all read from a single sample in a study of T cells in localized non-small cell lung cancer. Generated by immunoSEQ multiplex PCR, the TCRdb table keeps only in-frame clones and is missing some. This sample has about 13,000 clones, with roughly 86% found just once. The sequencing used peripheral blood, collected before any cancer treatment. Receptors originate from a male donor at least 60 years old with stage III lung adenocarcinoma.

The V and J genes are TRBV30 and TRBJ1-2; D is perhaps TRBD1 (5 bases). Germline V gene lookup returns CDR1 GTSNPN and CDR2 SVGIG (reference sequence). V was pared by 5 bases and J by 0 bases, with 13 bases between. The CDR3 loop spans 14 amino acids. CDR3 sequence: CAWGDRVTNYGYTF. The CDR3 nucleotides are TGTGCCTGGGGTGACAGAGTTACTAACTATGGCTACACCTTC. The full variable domain, with the rest looked up from reference TRBV30 and TRBJ1-2, is SQTIHQWPATLVQPVGSPLSLECTVEGTSNPNLYWYRQAAGRGLQLLFYSVGIGQISSEVPQNLSASRPQDRQFILSSKKLLLSDSGFYLCAWGDRVTNYGYTFGSGTRLTVV.

The J gene is TRBJ2-5, the V gene TRBV4-1, with D perhaps TRBD2 (6 bases). Germline CDR1 reads MGHRA; CDR2 reads YSYEKL. The CDR3 covers 16 residues. V was shortened by 4 bases and J by 5 bases, with 20 bases between the two germline ends. This CDR3 is CASSLSPVGRGETQYF. CDR3 sequence (DNA): TGCGCCAGCAGCCTTAGTCCCGTGGGCCGGGGGGAGACCCAGTACTTC.

The chain couples TRBV2 to TRBJ2-3, with D perhaps matching TRBD2 (7 bases). Trimming cost V 9 bases and J 6 bases, with 10 bases left between them. The germline V gene has CDR1 SNHLY and CDR2 FYNNEI. The CDR3 is 11 amino acids. DNA of the CDR3: TGTGCCAGAGGGGGGGTGGATACGCAGTATTTT. Translating it yields CARGGVDTQYF.

The genes are TRBV9 and TRBJ1-1; possibly TRBD1 for D (5 bases). Trimming pared 1 base from V and 4 bases from J, leaving 11 bases between. The germline V gene has CDR1 SGDLS and CDR2 YYNGEE. CDR3 length: 14 residues. CDR3 protein: CASSVMPRGTEAFF. CDR3 nucleotides: TGTGCCAGCAGCGTAATGCCGAGGGGCACTGAAGCTTTCTTT.

The chain recombines TRBV4-1 with TRBJ1-1, with 9 bases that match TRBD1. Germline V gives CDR1 MGHRA, CDR2 YSYEKL. The CDR3 extends over 17 amino acids. J was trimmed by 8 bases and V by 0 bases; bases with no gene match: 13. The CDR3 sequence is CASSQDTADRGSPEAFF. CDR3 DNA sequence: TGCGCCAGCAGCCAAGATACAGCCGACAGGGGGAGTCCCGAAGCTTTCTTT.

The chain recombines TRBV10-3 with TRBJ1-1; D possibly corresponds to TRBD1 (5 bases). This CDR3 is 16 amino acids long. Germline values: CDR1 ENHRY, CDR2 SYGVKD. Trimming took off 8 bases at V and 8 bases at J, with 27 bases between the two ends. CDR3 amino acids: CAIGGTGPPVISEAFF. CDR3 DNA sequence: TGTGCCATCGGGGGGACCGGGCCCCCCGTGATCAGCGAAGCTTTCTTT.

The chain uses TRBV10-3 and TRBJ1-1, with D possibly matching TRBD1 (5 bases). V lost 10 bases and J 5 bases, leaving 14 bases between the germline ends. This CDR3 comprises 12 residues. Per germline, CDR1 ENHRY and CDR2 SYGVKD. As DNA, the CDR3 is TGTGCCACCCAGCCCGGGGGGACTGAAGCTTTCTTT. Translated, it gives CATQPGGTEAFF.

This clone has more than one count but fewer than ten. J is TRBJ1-5 and V is TRBV27; D is ambiguous. This CDR3 is 13 amino acids long. Looked up from germline, CDR1 is MNHEY and CDR2 is SMNVEV (reference sequence). Between the trimmed V and J ends, which lost 2 bases and 3 bases, there was a span of 5 bases. CDR3 DNA: TGTGCCAGCAGTTTAGGGAACAATCAGCCCCAGCATTTT. Its protein is CASSLGNNQPQHF.

The V call is TRBV5-1, the J call TRBJ1-1; D ambiguous. The V gene lost 2 bases and the J gene lost 2 bases, with 7 bases spanning the gap. The CDR3 is made up of 13 amino acids. The germline V gene encodes CDR1 SGHRS and CDR2 YFSETQ. CDR3 coding DNA: TGCGCCAGCAGCTTCGGTGAAAACACTGAAGCTTTCTTT. Encoded protein: CASSFGENTEAFF.

The chain recombines TRBV6-1 with TRBJ2-5; TRBD2 matches at 10 bases. CDR3 length: 14 residues. Per the germline V gene, CDR1 is MNHNS and CDR2 is SASEGT. The V segment lost 8 bases and the J segment 6 bases; nucleotides outside the gene matches: 9. CDR3 loop: CASEASGRAKTQYF. Written as DNA, the CDR3 is TGTGCCAGCGAGGCTAGCGGGAGAGCGAAGACCCAGTACTTC.

This chain links TRBV18 with TRBJ2-3, with 7 bases lining up with TRBD2. CDR1 is KGHSH, CDR2 LQKENI, per germline. There are 16 residues in the CDR3. With V trimmed by 2 bases and J by 2 bases, 7 bases remained unmatched. The CDR3 DNA follows: TGTGCCAGCTCACCATGGAGCGGGGTTGTCACAGATACGCAGTATTTT. This codes for CASSPWSGVVTDTQYF.

This chain links TRBV5-4 with TRBJ2-7, with no clear D. Looked up from germline, CDR1 is SGHNT and CDR2 is YYREEE (reference sequence). This CDR3 is built from 13 residues. V was pared by 0 bases and J by 4 bases, with 8 bases between. The CDR3 spells CASSLVDVYEQYF. CDR3 coding DNA: TGTGCCAGCAGCTTGGTCGACGTTTACGAGCAGTACTTC.

The chain is built from TRBV19 and TRBJ1-2; D gene ambiguous. The CDR3 runs 16 residues. Trimming pared 0 bases from V and 4 bases from J, leaving 15 bases between. The germline CDR1 and CDR2 sequences are LNHDA and SQIVND (reference sequence). The CDR3 region is CASSIDGRPSGYGYTF. CDR3 nucleotide sequence: TGTGCCAGTAGTATAGATGGCAGGCCCTCGGGCTATGGCTACACCTTC.

The V gene is TRBV6-6, the J gene TRBJ2-7, with D perhaps TRBD1 or TRBD2 (5 bases each). This CDR3 has 15 amino acids. V was cut by 2 bases and J by 0 bases, with 11 bases left in between. Germline V gene lookup returns CDR1 MNHNY and CDR2 SVGAGI (reference sequence). In nucleotides, the CDR3 is TGTGCCAGCAGTTACCACGGGACGAACTCCTACGAGCAGTACTTC. This encodes CASSYHGTNSYEQYF.

This rearrangement joins TRBV5-4 to TRBJ2-5, with 10 bases lining up with TRBD1. The V gene end was trimmed by 5 bases and the J gene end by 2 bases; junction bases not matched to a gene: 3. The CDR3 is 14 amino acids. The germline V gene has CDR1 SGHNT and CDR2 YYREEE (reference sequence). DNA of the CDR3: TGTGCCAGCAGTCGACAGGGGGCTCAAGAGACCCAGTACTTC. As protein: CASSRQGAQETQYF.

The CDR3 is CASSSQGHYGYTF. The CDR3 DNA follows: TGTGCCAGCAGCTCACAGGGGCACTATGGCTACACCTTC. V is TRBV5-6 and J is TRBJ1-2; 7 bases align to TRBD1. The J segment lost 3 bases and the V segment lost 3 bases, leaving 2 bases of the junction unmatched. Germline V lookup: CDR1 SGHDT, CDR2 YYEEEE. The CDR3 length is 13 residues.

The V call is TRBV19, the J call TRBJ1-1; weak D call: TRBD1 (6 bases). This CDR3 region has 14 residues. The V end was cut by 4 bases, the J end by 7 bases, with 16 bases between. From germline, CDR1 is LNHDA and CDR2 SQIVND (reference sequence). CDR3 coding DNA: TGTGCCAGTAGTAAGATCGGGGGGCCGGGTGAAGCTTTCTTT. Protein: CASSKIGGPGEAFF.

The chain employs TRBV19 and TRBJ1-1; 8 nucleotides line up with TRBD1. CDR3 length: 14 residues. The germline gives CDR1 LNHDA, CDR2 SQIVND (reference sequence). The ends lost 7 bases at V and 2 bases at J; junction bases unmatched: 6. The CDR3 loop is CASKRTGTNTEAFF. CDR3 DNA: TGTGCCAGTAAGCGGACAGGGACTAACACTGAAGCTTTCTTT.